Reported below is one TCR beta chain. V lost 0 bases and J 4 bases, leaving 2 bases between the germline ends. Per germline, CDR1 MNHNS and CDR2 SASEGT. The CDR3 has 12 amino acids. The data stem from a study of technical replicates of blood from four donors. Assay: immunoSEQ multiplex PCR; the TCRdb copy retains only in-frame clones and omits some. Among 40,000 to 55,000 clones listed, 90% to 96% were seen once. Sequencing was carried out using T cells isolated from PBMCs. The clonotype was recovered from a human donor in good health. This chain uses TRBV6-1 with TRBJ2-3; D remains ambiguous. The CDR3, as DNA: TGTGCCAGCAGTGAAGCCTCAGATACGCAGTATTTT. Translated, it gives CASSEASDTQYF.